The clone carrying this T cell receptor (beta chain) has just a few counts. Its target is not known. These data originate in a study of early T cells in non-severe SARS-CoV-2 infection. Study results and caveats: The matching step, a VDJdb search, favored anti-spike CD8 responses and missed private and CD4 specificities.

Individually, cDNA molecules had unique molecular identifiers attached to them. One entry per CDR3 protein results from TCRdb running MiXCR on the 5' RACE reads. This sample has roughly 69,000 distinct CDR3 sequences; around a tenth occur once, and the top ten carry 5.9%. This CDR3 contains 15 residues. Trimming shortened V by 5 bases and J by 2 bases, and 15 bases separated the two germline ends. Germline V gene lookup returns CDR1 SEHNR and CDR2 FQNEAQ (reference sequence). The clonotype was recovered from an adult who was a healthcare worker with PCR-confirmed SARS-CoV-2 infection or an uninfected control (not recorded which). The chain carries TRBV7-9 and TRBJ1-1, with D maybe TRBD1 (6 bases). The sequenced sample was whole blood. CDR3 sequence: CASSPQTGRNTEAFF. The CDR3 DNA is TGTGCCAGCAGCCCACAGACAGGAAGAAACACTGAAGCTTTCTTT.